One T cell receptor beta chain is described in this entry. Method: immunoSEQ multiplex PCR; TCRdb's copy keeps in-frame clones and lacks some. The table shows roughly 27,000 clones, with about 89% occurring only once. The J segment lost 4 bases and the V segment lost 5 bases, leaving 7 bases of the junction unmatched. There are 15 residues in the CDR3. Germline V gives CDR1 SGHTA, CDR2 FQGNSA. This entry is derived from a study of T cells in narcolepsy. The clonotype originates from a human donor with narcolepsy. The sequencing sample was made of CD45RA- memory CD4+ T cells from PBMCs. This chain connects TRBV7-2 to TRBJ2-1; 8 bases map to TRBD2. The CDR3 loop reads CASSPGGLGYNEQFF. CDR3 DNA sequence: TGTGCCAGCAGCCCGGGGGGGCTGGGATACAATGAGCAGTTCTTC.